This T cell receptor beta chain was retrieved from a study of T cells in Graves' hyperthyroidism and ophthalmopathy. Study overall: Peripheral blood was acquired at first diagnosis, ahead of any therapy whatsoever.

CDR1 is SQVTM, CDR2 ANQGSEA, per germline. The V segment lost 6 bases and the J segment 1 base; nucleotides outside the gene matches: 2. The CDR3 has 14 amino acids. This clonotype was detected a few times. RNA transcripts yielded amplified TCR beta CDR3 regions. The TCR CDR3 first-round RT-PCR relied on the HTBI primer set. Each CDR3 protein is one row after TCRdb ran MiXCR on the multiplex PCR reads. This table holds about 770,000 distinct CDR3 sequences, around 20% found once. Clinicians diagnosed patients from clinical symptoms, serum thyroxine and TRAb, thyroid ultrasound and orbital computed tomography. Blood was sampled at initial diagnosis of hyperthyroidism, prior to onset of any ophthalmopathy symptoms.

The source material was blood. The receptor was isolated from a woman in her 50s with Graves' hyperthyroidism that later progressed to Graves' ophthalmopathy. The chain uses TRBV29-1 and TRBJ2-6, with 8 bases matching TRBD1. As DNA, the CDR3 is TGCAGCGTCGGACAGGGATCTGGGGCCAACGTCCTGACTTTC. Translation: CSVGQGSGANVLTF.